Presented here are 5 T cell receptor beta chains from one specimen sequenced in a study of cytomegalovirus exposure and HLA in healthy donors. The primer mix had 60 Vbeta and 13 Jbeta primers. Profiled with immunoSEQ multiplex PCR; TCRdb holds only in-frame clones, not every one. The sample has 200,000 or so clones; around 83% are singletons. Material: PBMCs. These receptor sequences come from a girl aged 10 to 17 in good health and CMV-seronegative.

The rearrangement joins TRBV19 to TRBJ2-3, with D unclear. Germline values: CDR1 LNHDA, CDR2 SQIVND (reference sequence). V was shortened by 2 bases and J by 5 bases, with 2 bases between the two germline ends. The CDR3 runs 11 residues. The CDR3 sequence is CASSIQDTQYF. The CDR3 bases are TGTGCCAGTAGTATACAAGATACGCAGTATTTT.

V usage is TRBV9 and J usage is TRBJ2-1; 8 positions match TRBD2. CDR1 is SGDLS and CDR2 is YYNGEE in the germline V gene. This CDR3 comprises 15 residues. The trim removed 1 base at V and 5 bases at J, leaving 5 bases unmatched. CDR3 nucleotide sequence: TGTGCCAGCAGCGTATGGCGGGGGGAGGACAATGAGCAGTTCTTC. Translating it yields CASSVWRGEDNEQFF.

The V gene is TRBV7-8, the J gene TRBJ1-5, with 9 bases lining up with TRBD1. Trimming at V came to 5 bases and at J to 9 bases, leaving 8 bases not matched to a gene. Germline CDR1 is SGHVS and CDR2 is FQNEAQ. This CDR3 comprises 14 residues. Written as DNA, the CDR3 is TGTGCCAGCAGCCCTGGGACAGGGTATCCGCCCCAGCATTTT. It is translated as CASSPGTGYPPQHF.

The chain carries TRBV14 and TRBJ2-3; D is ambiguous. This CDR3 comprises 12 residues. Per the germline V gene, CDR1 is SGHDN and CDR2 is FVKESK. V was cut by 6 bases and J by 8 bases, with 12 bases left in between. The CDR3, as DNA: TGTGCCAGCAGTATGTCTAGTGGTACGCAGTATTTT. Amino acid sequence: CASSMSSGTQYF.

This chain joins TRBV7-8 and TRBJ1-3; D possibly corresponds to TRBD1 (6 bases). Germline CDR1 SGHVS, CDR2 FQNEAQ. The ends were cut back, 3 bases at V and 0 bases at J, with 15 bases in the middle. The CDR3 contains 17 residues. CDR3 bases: TGTGCCAGCAGCTTTCGCGGTGGCAGGGGCTCTGGAAACACCATATATTTT. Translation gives CASSFRGGRGSGNTIYF.